A single T cell receptor (beta chain) is shown here with its context. Antigen: not known. This sample is drawn from a study of T cell responses to AZD1222 COVID-19 vaccine. Study results and limitations: Sampling captured repertoires only after the peak T cell response. White British ancestry dominated among donors, who included more females, and clonal diversity was possibly underestimated. Two AZD1222 doses significantly raised spike-specific TCR breadth and depth over controls. The study reported that nearly half of spike-specific TCRs target unmutated variant regions.

The method was immunoSEQ multiplex PCR; TCRdb's version includes in-frame clones alone and lacks a portion of them. The sample has 180,000 or so clones, roughly 91% seen once. The germline CDR1 and CDR2 sequences are SGHTA and FQGNSA. V was cut by 3 bases and J by 1 base, with 12 bases left in between. The CDR3 covers 15 residues. The chain uses TRBV7-2 and TRBJ2-5, with a possible D match to TRBD1 (5 bases). The source material was peripheral blood, sampled 28 days after the second AZD1222 dose. The receptor was isolated from an adult who received the AZD1222 COVID-19 vaccine. The DNA for the CDR3 is TGTGCCAGCAGCTTGATTAAGGGGATCCAAGAGACCCAGTACTTC. As protein: CASSLIKGIQETQYF.